Described below is a single TCR beta chain sequence and its context. Its antigen remains undetermined. Base quality data are lacking; no much larger clone is found one base away. Trimming accounts for 3 bases at V and 2 bases at J, while the number of junction bases matched to no gene is 1. From cysteine to phenylalanine, the CDR3 is 14 amino acids long. Just CDR3 DNA is preserved here, 42 bases in frame from base 1. The germline V gene (reference sequence) gives CDR1 as LNHDA and CDR2 as SQIVND. Sample time point, as interpreted from the label and publication: late sampling 161 to 241 days after vaccination in three convalescent patients. Read against the paper, the sample's treatment or condition label means: approximately 10-day PBMC culture with coronavirus spike peptide pools or control peptides (ViraFEST assay). To expand antigen-specific T cells with peptide pools and then pick out the expanded clonotypes through TCR sequencing, the study relied on the ViraFEST assay. Positive SARS-CoV-2 PCR tests in the convalescent patients dated from March to December 2020, before Alpha, Beta and Delta variants emerged in the United States. Two million PBMCs per well were cultured in IMDM with 5% human AB serum and 9 to 10 IU/ml IL-2, plus 10 ug/ml peptide pools. On days 3 and 7, half of the culture medium was replaced with fresh IL-2-containing medium. CD4+ T cells were isolated after 10 days of culture through negative selection using the EasySep CD4+ T cell isolation kit. PBMCs were separated from whole blood using Ficoll-Paque Plus gradient centrifugation and then either used fresh or cryopreserved at -140C. In general, triplicate wells were set up for every culture condition.

The source of the sample is a study of vaccination and CD4 T cells after COVID-19 (dated by TCRdb to between 2021 and 2023). Notes on the research overall: Convalescent patients had a positive SARS-CoV-2 result on nasal swab PCR, and of these patients, several had mild disease and one had severe disease. The convalescent cohort included six males and four females, with two Hispanic individuals, seven Caucasians, two Asians and one multiracial person. Control cultures used a CEFX viral epitope pool as positive control, an HIV-1 Nef peptide pool as negative control, or no peptide. The time from the second vaccine dose to post-vaccine blood sampling had a median of roughly 72 days and ranged from about 14 to 241 days. Participants got two doses of the Pfizer-BioNTech BNT162b2 vaccine (n=8) or two doses of the Moderna mRNA-1273 vaccine (n=2). Post-COVID blood samples were collected from convalescent patients a median of roughly 100 days after diagnosis, with a range of about 30 to 161 days. A few convalescent patients were sampled both early after vaccination (day 14) and late after vaccination (days 161 to 241). The spike-specific CD4+ TCR repertoire was compared before and after mRNA vaccination in fewer than eleven COVID-19 convalescent patients and a few infection-naive healthy vaccine recipients. Overlapping spike peptide pools from SARS-CoV-2 and from the common cold coronaviruses HCoV-NL63, HCoV-OC43 and HCoV-229E were used as culture stimuli. The paper as a whole reports these results and caveats: In convalescent patients, a median 86.3% of post-vaccine SARS-CoV-2-reactive clones were detected only after vaccination, and vaccine-specific priming was suggested by this finding. The median count of SARS-CoV-2-reactive clonotypes went up from approximately 20 after infection to 35 to 40 after vaccination, although the change was not significant. Relatively few convalescent patients were included in the study, and early timepoints after natural infection were not analyzed. Of the vaccine-specific clones found in convalescent patients, nearly all (304 of 307) were mono-reactive for SARS-CoV-2 spike instead of being cross-reactive with common cold coronaviruses.

Library preparation was by PCR. At the Johns Hopkins FTIC core, DNA from the cultured CD4+ T cells underwent TCR sequencing with the Oncomine TCR Beta short-read assay. The QIAamp micro DNA kit was used to extract genomic DNA from the cultured CD4+ T cells. Oncomine TCR Beta libraries from cultured CD4+ T cells were pooled with unique dual indexes and sequenced on an Illumina iSeq 100. Per the source publication's procedure: Non-productive sequences were removed, and CDR3s that did not start with C, did not end with F or W, or were shorter than 7 amino acids were discarded. The MANAFEST web application was used to identify antigen-specific clonotypes by comparing peptide-stimulated wells against reference wells and other culture wells. Positive clones required FDR below 0.05, an odds ratio above 5, and productive frequency above 0.1% in at least two of three replicate wells. A clonotype counted as cross-reactive if it showed significant expansion both in the SARS-CoV-2 spike wells and in at least one common cold coronavirus spike condition. Using R version 3.6.1, CDR3 homology was evaluated through Levenshtein distances (stringdist) along with unrooted phylogenetic trees (ape). The public reads were run again by TCRdb, first through fastp at Q25 and then through MiXCR, and only productive beta chains were kept. When rows share a CDR3 protein, they turn into one entry using the most common DNA and genes. TCRdb's processing, not the study's, gives the V and J calls here. The sample yields tens of thousands of distinct CDR3 sequences; less than 45% were counted once. Approximately 5.1% of the sample belongs to the ten largest clones.

The chain couples TRBV19 to TRBJ2-7, and TRBD1 matches 10 of the central bases. The source is a human donor who had recovered from COVID-19. The sequencing used CD4+ T cells from blood, cultured in vitro, collected about 7 months after SARS-CoV-2 vaccination. The DNA reads TGTGCCAGTAGTATTGGGACAGGGGCCTACGAGCAGTACTTC. It translates as CASSIGTGAYEQYF.